These 17 T cell receptor beta chains were sequenced from one sample in a study of shared T cell receptors in the human thymus. Some clones are missing from TCRdb's copy, which holds only in-frame ones; the method was immunoSEQ multiplex PCR. The repertoire holds over 450,000 clones, with around 82% as singletons. This sample also belongs to another study, concerning human thymus T cells.

The source material was thymocytes. These receptors came from a boy younger than two with a congenital heart defect.

This clone was observed a handful of times. The J gene is TRBJ2-7, the V gene TRBV7-2, with TRBD2 matching over 9 bases. Per the germline V gene, CDR1 is SGHTA and CDR2 is FQGNSA. CDR3 length: 17 amino acids. Germline trimming cut 2 bases from V and 0 bases from J; bases unmatched to any gene: 8. For the CDR3, the DNA is TGTGCCAGCAGCTTAACCCAGACTAGCGGTAACTCCTACGAGCAGTACTTC. Protein: CASSLTQTSGNSYEQYF.

This clone appeared a few times. This chain links TRBV19 with TRBJ1-5; TRBD1 matches at 9 bases. CDR1 and CDR2 from the germline V gene are LNHDA and SQIVND (reference sequence). The CDR3 has 17 residues. The J segment lost 3 bases and the V segment lost 3 bases, leaving 9 bases of the junction unmatched. The CDR3 nucleotides read TGTGCCAGTAGTATCTCGGGACAGGGTAGGCTCAATCAGCCCCAGCATTTT. This translates into CASSISGQGRLNQPQHF.

The genes are TRBV27 and TRBJ2-7; TRBD2 might be the D (5 bases). The CDR3 contains 15 residues. The V end lost 0 bases, the J end lost 3 bases, and 12 bases lay between the germline ends. Germline V CDR1 and CDR2: MNHEY, SMNVEV (reference sequence). CDR3 bases: TGTGCCAGCAGTTTATCTGGCAGCGACTACTACGAGCAGTACTTC. It encodes CASSLSGSDYYEQYF.

V and J are TRBV9 and TRBJ1-3; 9 bases fit TRBD1. J gave up 7 bases and V 0 bases, and 8 bases lay outside the gene matches. CDR3 size: 16 residues. The germline V gene has CDR1 SGDLS and CDR2 YYNGEE. The chain's CDR3 is CASSVEIRDRENTIYF. DNA of the CDR3: TGTGCCAGCAGCGTAGAGATTAGGGACAGGGAGAACACCATATATTTT.

This chain uses TRBV7-2 with TRBJ2-5; 10 nucleotides agree with TRBD2. The CDR3 consists of 16 residues. The germline gives CDR1 SGHTA, CDR2 FQGNSA. The junction had 6 bases not matched to a gene; V was cut back by 1 base and J by 4 bases. For the CDR3, the DNA is TGTGCCAGCAGCTTAGGCCAGCGGGAGGGCCGAGAGACCCAGTACTTC. Translation: CASSLGQREGRETQYF.

This clone was observed a handful of times. This chain joins TRBV6-1 and TRBJ2-3, with a weak D call TRBD1 (5 bases). V dropped 7 bases and J dropped 0 bases, with 11 bases sitting between them. This CDR3 spans 14 amino acids. Germline V gene lookup returns CDR1 MNHNS and CDR2 SASEGT. The CDR3 is CASTRQSSTDTQYF. CDR3 in DNA: TGTGCCAGCACTAGACAGAGTAGCACAGATACGCAGTATTTT.

This sequence joins TRBV6-5 and TRBJ1-1; D not resolved. This CDR3 contains 14 residues. CDR1 is MNHEY, CDR2 SVGAGI, per germline. V gave up 6 bases and J gave up 1 base, with 12 bases separating them. In DNA, the CDR3 is TGTGCCAGCAGGCTGGGCCTGGGGAACACTGAAGCTTTCTTT. As protein: CASRLGLGNTEAFF.

The chain joins TRBV5-4 to TRBJ2-3, with D hard to call. Trimming took off 3 bases at V and 1 base at J, with 12 bases between the two ends. Germline assignment: CDR1 SGHNT and CDR2 YYREEE (reference sequence). CDR3 length equals 15 residues. CDR3 nucleotide sequence: TGTGCCAGCAGCTCCTCACTATTCGGCACAGATACGCAGTATTTT. Protein sequence: CASSSSLFGTDTQYF.

In nucleotides, the CDR3 is TGTGCCAGCAGTGGACTCTCTTGGCGGGAGGGAAAGCAAGAGACCCAGTACTTC. Its protein product is CASSGLSWREGKQETQYF. This chain links TRBV2 with TRBJ2-5, with 9 bases that match TRBD2. The CDR3 is made up of 18 amino acids. CDR1 and CDR2 (germline): SNHLY, FYNNEI. The V and J ends lost 4 bases and 2 bases, in that order; junction bases with no gene match: 14.

The V and J genes are TRBV4-3 and TRBJ2-7; 8 bases align to TRBD1. The CDR3 covers 16 residues. CDR1 and CDR2 (germline): LGHNA, YSLEER. V lost 1 base to trimming and J lost 5 bases; unmatched junction nucleotides: 10. Here the CDR3 reads CASSQGWDRPTDEQYF. CDR3 nucleotide sequence: TGCGCCAGCAGCCAAGGATGGGACAGGCCCACCGACGAGCAGTACTTC.

The J gene is TRBJ1-4, the V gene TRBV30; D may be TRBD1 (5 bases). CDR1 GTSNPN and CDR2 SVGIG come from the germline V gene (reference sequence). The CDR3 sequence is 14 residues long. V lost 8 bases and J 4 bases, leaving 17 bases between the germline ends. CDR3 amino acids: CAAGREGFNEKLFF. The CDR3 DNA reads TGTGCCGCGGGCAGGGAGGGCTTTAATGAAAAACTGTTTTTT.

The V call is TRBV25-1, the J call TRBJ1-1, with D possibly being TRBD1 (5 bases). V was clipped by 3 bases and J by 4 bases, with 15 bases between them. The germline gives CDR1 MGHDK, CDR2 SYGVNS. This CDR3 comprises 15 residues. The CDR3 DNA follows: TGTGCCAGCAGTGAGAAAGGGGAGGGAATCACTGAAGCTTTCTTT. This translates into CASSEKGEGITEAFF.

The J gene is TRBJ1-5, the V gene TRBV5-1; TRBD1 matches at 7 bases. After removal of 0 bases from V and 2 bases from J, the junction contained 8 bases not matched to a gene. CDR3 length: 17 residues. Germline CDR1 and CDR2: SGHRS and YFSETQ. The chain's CDR3 is CASSLGPTGTGNQPQHF. The CDR3 bases are TGCGCCAGCAGCTTGGGGCCTACCGGGACAGGCAATCAGCCCCAGCATTTT.

J is TRBJ2-1 and V is TRBV15, with TRBD2 matching over 8 bases. In germline, CDR1 is LNHNV, CDR2 YYDKDF (reference sequence). The trim removed 0 bases at V and 6 bases at J, leaving 10 bases unmatched. This CDR3 is built from 17 residues. The CDR3 DNA reads as TGTGCCACCAGCAGAGATCAAGCGGGGGAAGGACCCAATGAGCAGTTCTTC. Protein: CATSRDQAGEGPNEQFF. The complete variable domain, with remaining parts taken from reference TRBV15 and TRBJ2-1, reads DAMVIQNPRYQVTQFGKPVTLSCSQTLNHNVMYWYQQKSSQAPKLLFHYYDKDFNNEADTPDNFQSRRPNTSFCFLDIRSPGLGDTAMYLCATSRDQAGEGPNEQFFGPGTRLTVL.

V is TRBV7-2 and J is TRBJ2-3; perhaps TRBD2 as D (6 bases). CDR1 and CDR2 (germline): SGHTA, FQGNSA. Trimming cost V 2 bases and J 5 bases, with 23 bases left between them. The CDR3 runs 18 residues. The CDR3 DNA is TGTGCCAGCAGCTTATACCCCGTCCCACTAGCTTCAGTAGATACGCAGTATTTT. Translating gives CASSLYPVPLASVDTQYF.

The chain recombines TRBV27 with TRBJ2-1, with 7 bases aligning to TRBD2. The V gene end was trimmed by 4 bases and the J gene end by 3 bases; junction bases not matched to a gene: 9. Germline V CDR1 and CDR2: MNHEY, SMNVEV (reference sequence). The CDR3 is 16 residues long. This CDR3 is CASSSKLAAIYNEQFF. For the CDR3, the DNA is TGTGCCAGCAGTTCCAAGCTAGCGGCAATCTACAATGAGCAGTTCTTC.

The chain is built from TRBV7-9 and TRBJ2-7; the match to TRBD2 covers 12 bases. CDR3 length: 19 residues. Germline-derived CDR1 and CDR2 are SEHNR and FQNEAQ (reference sequence). The junction had 13 bases not matched to a gene; V was cut back by 1 base and J by 3 bases. The CDR3 DNA reads TGTGCCAGCAGCTTAGTCTTACTGACTAGCGGGAGTGGGGACTACGAGCAGTACTTC. Amino acid sequence: CASSLVLLTSGSGDYEQYF.